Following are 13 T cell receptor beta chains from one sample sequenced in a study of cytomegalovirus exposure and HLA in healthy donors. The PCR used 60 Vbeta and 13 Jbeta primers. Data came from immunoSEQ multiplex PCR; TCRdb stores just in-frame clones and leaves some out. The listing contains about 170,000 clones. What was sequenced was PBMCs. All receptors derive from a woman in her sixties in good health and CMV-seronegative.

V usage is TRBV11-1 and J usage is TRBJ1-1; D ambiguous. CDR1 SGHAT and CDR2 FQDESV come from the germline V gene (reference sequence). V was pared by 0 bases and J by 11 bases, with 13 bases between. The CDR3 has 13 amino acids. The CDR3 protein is CASSLAIYARAFF. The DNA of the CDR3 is TGTGCCAGCAGCTTAGCGATTTACGCTAGGGCTTTCTTT.

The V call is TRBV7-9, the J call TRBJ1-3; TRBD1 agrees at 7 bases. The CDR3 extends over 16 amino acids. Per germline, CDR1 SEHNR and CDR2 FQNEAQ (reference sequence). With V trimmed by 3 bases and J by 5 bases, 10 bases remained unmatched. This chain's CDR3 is CASSFLETGVRNTIYF. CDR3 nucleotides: TGTGCCAGCAGCTTCTTAGAAACAGGGGTTCGAAACACCATATATTTT.

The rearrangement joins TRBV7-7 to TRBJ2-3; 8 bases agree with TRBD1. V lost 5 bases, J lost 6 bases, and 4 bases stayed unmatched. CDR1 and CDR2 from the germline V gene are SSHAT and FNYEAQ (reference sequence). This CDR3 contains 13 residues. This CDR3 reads CASSPRQGDTQYF. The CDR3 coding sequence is TGTGCCAGCAGCCCACGACAGGGGGATACGCAGTATTTT.

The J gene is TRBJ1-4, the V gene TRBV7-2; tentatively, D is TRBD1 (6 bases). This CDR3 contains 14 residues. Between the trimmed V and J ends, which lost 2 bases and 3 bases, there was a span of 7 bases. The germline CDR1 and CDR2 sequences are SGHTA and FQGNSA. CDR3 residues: CASSLQGSNEKLFF. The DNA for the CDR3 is TGTGCCAGCAGCTTACAGGGGTCTAATGAAAAACTGTTTTTT.

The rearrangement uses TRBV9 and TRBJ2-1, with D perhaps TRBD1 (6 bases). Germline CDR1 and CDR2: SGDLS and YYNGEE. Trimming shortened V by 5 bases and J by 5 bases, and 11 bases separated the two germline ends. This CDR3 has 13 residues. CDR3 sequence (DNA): TGTGCCAGCAGGGGCTCAGGGGACAATGAGCAGTTCTTC. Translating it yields CASRGSGDNEQFF. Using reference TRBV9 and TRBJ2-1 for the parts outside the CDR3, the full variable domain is DSGVTQTPKHLITATGQRVTLRCSPRSGDLSVYWYQQSLDQGLQFLIQYYNGEERAKGNILERFSAQQFPDLHSELNLSSLELGDSALYFCASRGSGDNEQFFGPGTRLTVL.

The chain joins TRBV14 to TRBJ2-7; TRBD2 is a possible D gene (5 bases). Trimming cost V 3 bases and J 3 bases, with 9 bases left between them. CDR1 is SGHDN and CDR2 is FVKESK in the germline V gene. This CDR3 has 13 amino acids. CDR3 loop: CASSHLRDYEQYF. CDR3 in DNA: TGTGCCAGCAGCCATCTCCGGGACTACGAGCAGTACTTC.

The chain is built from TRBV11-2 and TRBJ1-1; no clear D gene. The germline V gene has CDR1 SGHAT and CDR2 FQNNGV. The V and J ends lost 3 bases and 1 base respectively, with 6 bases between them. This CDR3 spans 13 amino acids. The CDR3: CASSFRENTEAFF. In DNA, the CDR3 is TGTGCCAGCAGCTTCCGGGAGAACACTGAAGCTTTCTTT.

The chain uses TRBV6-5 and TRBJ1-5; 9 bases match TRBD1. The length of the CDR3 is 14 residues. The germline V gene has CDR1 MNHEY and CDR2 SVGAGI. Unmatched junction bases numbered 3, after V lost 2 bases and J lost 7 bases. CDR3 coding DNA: TGTGCCAGCAGTTACGACAGGGGGATCCAGCCCCAGCATTTT. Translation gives CASSYDRGIQPQHF.

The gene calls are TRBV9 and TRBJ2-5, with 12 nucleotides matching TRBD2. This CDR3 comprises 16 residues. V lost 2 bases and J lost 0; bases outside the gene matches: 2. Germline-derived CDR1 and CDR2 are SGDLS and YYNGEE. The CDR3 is CASSVGTSGYQETQYF. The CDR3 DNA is TGTGCCAGCAGCGTCGGGACTAGCGGGTACCAAGAGACCCAGTACTTC.

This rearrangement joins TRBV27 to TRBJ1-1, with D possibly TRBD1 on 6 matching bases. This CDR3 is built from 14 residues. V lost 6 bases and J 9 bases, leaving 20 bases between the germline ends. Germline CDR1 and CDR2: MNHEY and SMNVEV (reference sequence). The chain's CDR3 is CASRSLAGAYQAFF. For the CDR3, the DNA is TGTGCCAGCAGAAGTTTGGCGGGGGCATACCAAGCTTTCTTT.

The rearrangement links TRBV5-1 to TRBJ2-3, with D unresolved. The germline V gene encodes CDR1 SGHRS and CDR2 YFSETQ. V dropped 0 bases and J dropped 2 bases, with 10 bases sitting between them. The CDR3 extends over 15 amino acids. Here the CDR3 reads CASSLAGSATDTQYF. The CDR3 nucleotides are TGCGCCAGCAGCTTGGCTGGCAGCGCCACAGATACGCAGTATTTT.

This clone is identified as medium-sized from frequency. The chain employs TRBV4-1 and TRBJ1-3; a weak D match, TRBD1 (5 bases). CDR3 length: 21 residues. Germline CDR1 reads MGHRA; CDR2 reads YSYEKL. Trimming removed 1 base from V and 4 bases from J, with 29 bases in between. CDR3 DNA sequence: TGCGCCAGCAGCCAAGTTTCTCCCCCACCCAAAGCATCAGGGCGAGGAAACACCATATATTTT. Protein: CASSQVSPPPKASGRGNTIYF.

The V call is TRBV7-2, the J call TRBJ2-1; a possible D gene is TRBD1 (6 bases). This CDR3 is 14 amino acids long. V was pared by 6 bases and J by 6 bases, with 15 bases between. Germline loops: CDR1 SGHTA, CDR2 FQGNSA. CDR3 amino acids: CASSYTGTLNEQFF. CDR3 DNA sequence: TGTGCCAGCAGTTATACCGGGACACTCAATGAGCAGTTCTTC.